One sample yielded the 8 T cell receptor beta chains listed below, sequenced in a study of shared clonotypes between healthy human individuals. The data were produced by immunoSEQ multiplex PCR, yet TCRdb's version contains in-frame clones alone and is incomplete. The data show over 400,000 clones, approximately 94% seen once. What was sequenced was naive CD4+ T cells sorted from blood. Subset reported: CD45RA+ positively selected. These receptors were collected from a woman under 40 in good health.

On this clone: The same CDR3 can be traced to other DNA sequences in this sample. V usage is TRBV28 and J usage is TRBJ2-7; D not certain. Trimming removed 2 bases at V and 4 bases at J, with 6 bases between. The CDR3 has 12 amino acids. Germline values: CDR1 MDHEN, CDR2 SYDVKM. The CDR3 nucleotides read TGTGCCAGCAGTTTAATCGGGTACGAGCAGTACTTC. The encoded protein is CASSLIGYEQYF.

This chain uses TRBV5-5 with TRBJ1-2, with TRBD1 as a possible D gene (6 bases). The CDR3 runs 18 residues. The V end was cut by 1 base, the J end by 1 base, with 20 bases between. CDR1 is SGHKS, CDR2 YYEKEE, per germline (reference sequence). CDR3 coding DNA: TGTGCCAGCAGCTTGTACCCCGGGACACAACTCGATAACTATGGCTACACCTTC. Amino acids: CASSLYPGTQLDNYGYTF.

The chain links TRBV15 to TRBJ1-5; 9 bases align to TRBD1. The CDR3 contains 15 residues. V shed 4 bases and J 4 bases; nucleotides not matched to a gene: 5. In germline, CDR1 is LNHNV, CDR2 YYDKDF (reference sequence). DNA for the CDR3: TGTGCCACCAGCACCGGGACAGGGAGGAATCAGCCCCAGCATTTT. Translating it yields CATSTGTGRNQPQHF.

This chain joins TRBV5-1 and TRBJ2-3; 10 bases agree with TRBD2. Germline V gene sequence: CDR1 SGHRS, CDR2 YFSETQ. V gave up 0 bases and J gave up 6 bases; unmatched junction bases: 10. The CDR3 sequence is 17 residues long. CDR3 sequence: CASSLDGGLAGDDTQYF. As DNA, the CDR3 is TGCGCCAGCAGCTTGGACGGCGGGCTAGCGGGAGACGATACGCAGTATTTT.

The J gene is TRBJ1-1, the V gene TRBV7-3; D call uncertain. The CDR3 loop spans 13 amino acids. V was pared by 2 bases and J by 8 bases, with 12 bases between. Germline V lookup: CDR1 SGHTA, CDR2 FQGTGA. CDR3: CASSLPSGREAFF. The CDR3 nucleotides are TGTGCCAGCAGCTTACCGTCCGGAAGGGAAGCTTTCTTT.

The chain couples TRBV27 to TRBJ2-7; weak D call: TRBD1 (5 bases). Germline V gives CDR1 MNHEY, CDR2 SMNVEV (reference sequence). The V gene lost 3 bases and the J gene lost 4 bases, with 16 bases spanning the gap. This CDR3 is 15 amino acids long. The CDR3 here is CASSFRSAGLYEQYF. The CDR3 region has the DNA TGTGCCAGCAGTTTTCGTTCAGCAGGGCTTTACGAGCAGTACTTC.

The chain joins TRBV10-3 to TRBJ2-3; D may be TRBD2 (5 bases). The V gene's germline CDR1 is ENHRY and CDR2 SYGVKD. Trimming stripped 10 bases from V and 3 bases from J, with 14 bases between. The CDR3 totals 13 residues. CDR3 coding DNA: TGTGCCACCAGAGGGAGTTCAACAGATACGCAGTATTTT. Its translation: CATRGSSTDTQYF.

V is TRBV10-3 and J is TRBJ1-5; the match to TRBD1 covers 7 bases. V trimming: 10 bases; J trimming: 2 bases; junction bases outside the gene matches: 5. Germline CDR1 ENHRY, CDR2 SYGVKD. This CDR3 spans 13 amino acids. For the CDR3, the DNA is TGTGCCACAGCCGGGACAGGCAATCAGCCCCAGCATTTT. It codes for CATAGTGNQPQHF.